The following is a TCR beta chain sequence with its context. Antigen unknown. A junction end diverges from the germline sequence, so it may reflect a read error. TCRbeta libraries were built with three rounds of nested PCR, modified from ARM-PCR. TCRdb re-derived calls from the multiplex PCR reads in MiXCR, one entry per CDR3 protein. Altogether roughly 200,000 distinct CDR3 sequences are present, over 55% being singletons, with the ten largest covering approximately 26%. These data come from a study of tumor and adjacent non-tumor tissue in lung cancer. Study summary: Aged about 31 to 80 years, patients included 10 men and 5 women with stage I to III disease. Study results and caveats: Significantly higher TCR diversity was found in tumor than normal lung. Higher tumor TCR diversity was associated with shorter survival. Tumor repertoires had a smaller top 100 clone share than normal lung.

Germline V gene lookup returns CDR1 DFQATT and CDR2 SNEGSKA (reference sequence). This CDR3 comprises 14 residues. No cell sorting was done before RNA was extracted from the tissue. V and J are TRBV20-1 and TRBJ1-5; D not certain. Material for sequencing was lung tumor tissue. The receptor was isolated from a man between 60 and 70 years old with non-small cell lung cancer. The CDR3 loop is CSALADRVNQPQHF. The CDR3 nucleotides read TGCAGTGCCCTCGCGGATCGGGTCAATCAGCCCCAGCATTTC.